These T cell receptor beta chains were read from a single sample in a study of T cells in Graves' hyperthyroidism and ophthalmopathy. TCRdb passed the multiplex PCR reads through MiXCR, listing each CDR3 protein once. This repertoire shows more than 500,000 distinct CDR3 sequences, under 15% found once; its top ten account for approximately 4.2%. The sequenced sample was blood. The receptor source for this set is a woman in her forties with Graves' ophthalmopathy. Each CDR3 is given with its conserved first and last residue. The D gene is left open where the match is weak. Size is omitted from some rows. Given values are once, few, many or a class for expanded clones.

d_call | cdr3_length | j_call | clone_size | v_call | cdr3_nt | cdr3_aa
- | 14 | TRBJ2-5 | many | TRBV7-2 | TGTGCCAGCAGCCCAACAATGACCAAAGAGACCCAGTACTTC | CASSPTMTKETQYF
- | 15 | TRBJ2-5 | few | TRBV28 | TGTGCCAGCAGTTTATTCGGGCAAACCAGGGAGACCCAGTACTTC | CASSLFGQTRETQYF
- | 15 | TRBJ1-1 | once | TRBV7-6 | TGTGCCAGCAGCTTAGCGGCCGGGGTTGGCACTGAAGCTTTCTTT | CASSLAAGVGTEAFF
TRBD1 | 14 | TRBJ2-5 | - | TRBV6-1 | TGTGCCAGCAGTGAACCCAGGGGGCGAAAGACCCAGTACTTC | CASSEPRGRKTQYF
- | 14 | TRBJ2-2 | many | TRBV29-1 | TGCAGCGTTAAGGGGGTGTCGGACACCGGGGAGCTGTTTTTT | CSVKGVSDTGELFF
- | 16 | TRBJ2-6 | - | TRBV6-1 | TGTGCCAGCGCTGAAGGACCCGTAGCTGGGGCCAACGTCCTGACTTTC | CASAEGPVAGANVLTF
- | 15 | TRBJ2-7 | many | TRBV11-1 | TGTGCCAGCAGCCCATCCCGCGGGTTGACCTACGAGCAGTACTTC | CASSPSRGLTYEQYF
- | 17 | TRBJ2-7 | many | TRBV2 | TGTGCCAGCAGCACCTTCCGTCAGGGAGTGCGTTCCTACGAGCAGTACTTC | CASSTFRQGVRSYEQYF
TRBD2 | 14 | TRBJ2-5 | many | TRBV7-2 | TGTGCCAGCAGCCCCAACGGGGGGTCAGAGACCCAGTACTTC | CASSPNGGSETQYF
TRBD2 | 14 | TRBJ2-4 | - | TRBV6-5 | TGTGCCAGCAGTTACTCGGTCGGGGGGAACATTCAGTACTTC | CASSYSVGGNIQYF
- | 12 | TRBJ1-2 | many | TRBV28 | TGTGCCAGCAGTTTGGGTTTACGGGGCTACACCTTC | CASSLGLRGYTF
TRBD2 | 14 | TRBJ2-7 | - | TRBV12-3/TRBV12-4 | TGTGCCAGCAGTTTAAGCGGGAGCAAGCAGGCGCAGTACTTC | CASSLSGSKQAQYF
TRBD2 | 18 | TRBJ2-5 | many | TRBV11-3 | TGTGCCAGCAGCAGCCCCACAACTAGCGGGAGGGCCCGGGAGACCCAGTACTTC | CASSSPTTSGRARETQYF
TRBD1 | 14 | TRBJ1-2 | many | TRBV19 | TGTGCCAGTAGGAGGACAGGACCTCCCTATGGCTACACCTTC | CASRRTGPPYGYTF
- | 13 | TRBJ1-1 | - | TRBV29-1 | TGCAGCGCTGGGGGGATTTTGAACACTGAAGCTTTCTTT | CSAGGILNTEAFF
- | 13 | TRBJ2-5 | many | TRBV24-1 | TGTGCCACCAGTGATCCCGGAGCGGAGACCCAGTACTTC | CATSDPGAETQYF
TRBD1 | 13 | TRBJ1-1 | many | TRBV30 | TGTGCCTGGAGTCCCGGGACAGGGATTGAAGCTTTCTTT | CAWSPGTGIEAFF
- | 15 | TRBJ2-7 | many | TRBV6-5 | TGTGCCAGCAGTTACTCGAATCAGGGGACCTACGAGCAGTACTTC | CASSYSNQGTYEQYF
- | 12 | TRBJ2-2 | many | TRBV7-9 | TGTGCCAGCAGCGAGGGCAGGGGGGAGCTGTTTTTT | CASSEGRGELFF
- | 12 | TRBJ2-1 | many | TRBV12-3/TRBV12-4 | TGTGCCAGCAGTTCAGAGTCAGGTGAGCAGTTCTTC | CASSSESGEQFF
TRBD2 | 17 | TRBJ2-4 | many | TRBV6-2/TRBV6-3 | TGTGCCAGCAAAGGAGCGGGAGTGTATCAAGCCAAAAACATTCAGTACTTC | CASKGAGVYQAKNIQYF
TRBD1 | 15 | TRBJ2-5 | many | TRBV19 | TGTGCCAGTAGTAAAAACAGGGGGTACCAAGAGACCCAGTACTTC | CASSKNRGYQETQYF
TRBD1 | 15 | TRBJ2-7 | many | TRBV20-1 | TGCAGTGCTAGGGAACGCAGGGGGAACTCCTACGAGCAGTACTTC | CSARERRGNSYEQYF
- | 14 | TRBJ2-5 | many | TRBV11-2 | TGTGCCAGCAACGACCGGGCCGACCAAGAGACCCAGTACTTC | CASNDRADQETQYF
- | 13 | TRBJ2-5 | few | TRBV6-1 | TGTGCCAGCAGATGGAACTTACAAGAGACCCAGTACTTC | CASRWNLQETQYF
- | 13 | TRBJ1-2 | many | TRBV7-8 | TGTGCCAGCAGCTTAGCGTACAGTAGTGGCTACACCTTC | CASSLAYSSGYTF
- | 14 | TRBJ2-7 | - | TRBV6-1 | TGTGCCAGCAGTGACCACGGACGTACCGTAGAGCAGTACTTC | CASSDHGRTVEQYF
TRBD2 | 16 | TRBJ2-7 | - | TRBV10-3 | TGTGCCATCAGTGTCGGGACTAGCGGGGGAGGCTACGAGCAGTACTTC | CAISVGTSGGGYEQYF
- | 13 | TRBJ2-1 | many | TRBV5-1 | TGCGCCAGCAGGTCTAGCTCCTACAATGAGCAGTTCTTC | CASRSSSYNEQFF
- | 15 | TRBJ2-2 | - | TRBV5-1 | TGCGCCAGCAGCCGCGCGGGACAGTCCACCGGGGAGCTGTTTTTT | CASSRAGQSTGELFF
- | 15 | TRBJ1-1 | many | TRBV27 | TGTGCCAGCAGCCGACAGGCGAGCCTGAACACTGAAGCTTTCTTT | CASSRQASLNTEAFF
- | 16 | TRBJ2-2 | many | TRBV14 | TGTGCCAGCAGCCAAGAACCTGGTACCCTAGCCGGGGAGCTGTTTTTT | CASSQEPGTLAGELFF
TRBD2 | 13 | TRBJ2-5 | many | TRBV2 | TGTGCCACCCCGGGACTAGCGAAGGAGACCCAGTACTTC | CATPGLAKETQYF
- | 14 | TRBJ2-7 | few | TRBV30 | TGTGCCTGGAGTAAGAACAGGGAAGCCTACGAGCAGTACTTC | CAWSKNREAYEQYF
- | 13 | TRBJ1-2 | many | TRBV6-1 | TGTGCCAGCAATGGAGCGATTCTGTATGGCTACACCTTC | CASNGAILYGYTF
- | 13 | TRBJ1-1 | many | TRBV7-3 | TGTGCCAGCAGCCTCACACAGAACACTGAAGCTTTCTTT | CASSLTQNTEAFF
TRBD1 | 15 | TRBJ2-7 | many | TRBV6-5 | TGTGCCAGCAGTTATACCGGGACAGGGGTTTACGAGCAGTACTTC | CASSYTGTGVYEQYF
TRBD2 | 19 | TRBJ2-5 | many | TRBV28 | TGTGCCAGCAGTCGGCTAGGACTAGCGGGAGGGCTGGGGGAAGAGACCCAGTACTTC | CASSRLGLAGGLGEETQYF
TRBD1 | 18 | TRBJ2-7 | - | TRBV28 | TGTGCCAGCAGTTCGTACCCCGGGACAGGGTTAAATAACTACGAGCAGTACTTC | CASSSYPGTGLNNYEQYF
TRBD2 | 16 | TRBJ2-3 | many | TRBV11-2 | TGTGCCAGCAGCCTAAGAGGACTAGCGGACACAGATACGCAGTATTTT | CASSLRGLADTDTQYF
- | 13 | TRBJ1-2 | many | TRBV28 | TGTGCCAGCGCGGTCCCTACTAGCTATGGCTACACCTTC | CASAVPTSYGYTF
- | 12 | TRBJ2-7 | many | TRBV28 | TGTGCCAGCAGTTTTGTCCCCAGGGAGCAGTACTTC | CASSFVPREQYF
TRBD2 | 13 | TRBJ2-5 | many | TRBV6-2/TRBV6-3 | TGTGCCAGCAGTCCGGGACTAGGGGCGCCCCAGTACTTC | CASSPGLGAPQYF
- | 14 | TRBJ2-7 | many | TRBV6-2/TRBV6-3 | TGTGCCAGCAGTTACTCTCGGGGGAACTACGAGCAGTACTTC | CASSYSRGNYEQYF
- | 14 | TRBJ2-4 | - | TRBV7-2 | TGTGCCAGCAGCTTAGGGGCAGAGCGAAACATTCAGTACTTC | CASSLGAERNIQYF